Presented here are 27 T cell receptor beta chains from one specimen sequenced in a study of cytomegalovirus exposure and HLA in healthy donors. A multiplex PCR was run with 60 Vbeta primers and 13 Jbeta primers. This table comes from immunoSEQ multiplex PCR, and its TCRdb copy is limited to in-frame clones, with some not included. This sample carries roughly 180,000 clones, roughly 88% of them seen once, and the ten largest clones take about a tenth. Sequenced: PBMCs. Receptor source: a man aged 18 to 29 in good health and CMV-seropositive.

V usage is TRBV19 and J usage is TRBJ1-3, with D possibly matching TRBD1 (6 bases). The CDR3 covers 14 residues. V was clipped by 2 bases and J by 9 bases, with 14 bases between them. Germline CDR1 LNHDA, CDR2 SQIVND (reference sequence). The CDR3 DNA reads TGTGCCAGTAGTATAAGCGGACAGATTGGCACCATATATTTT. As protein: CASSISGQIGTIYF. Supplemented by reference TRBV19 and TRBJ1-3, the full variable domain reads DGGITQSPKYLFRKEGQNVTLSCEQNLNHDAMYWYRQDPGQGLRLIYYSQIVNDFQKGDIAEGYSVSREKKESFPLTVTSAQKNPTAFYLCASSISGQIGTIYFGEGSWLTVV.

CDR3 region: CASSYSSTDTQYF. CDR3 bases: TGTGCCAGCAGTTACTCGTCAACAGATACGCAGTATTTT. The V and J genes are TRBV6-6 and TRBJ2-3; D remains unclear. The germline CDR1 and CDR2 sequences are MNHNY and SVGAGI (reference sequence). The CDR3 has 13 residues. V was shortened by 0 bases and J by 3 bases, with 4 bases between the two germline ends.

The chain carries TRBV30 and TRBJ2-7; D is possibly TRBD2 (6 bases). With 5 bases removed from V and 4 bases from J, the gap between germline ends came to 9 bases. The CDR3 sequence is 11 residues long. From germline, CDR1 is GTSNPN and CDR2 SVGIG (reference sequence). CDR3 bases: TGTGCCTGGGGGGGGATTTACGAGCAGTACTTC. Translating gives CAWGGIYEQYF.

This chain links TRBV2 with TRBJ2-7; 10 bases map to TRBD2. CDR3 size: 16 residues. CDR1 is SNHLY and CDR2 is FYNNEI in the germline V gene. Trimming took 1 base from V and 3 from J; bases not matched to a gene: 6. CDR3 loop: CASSEDPAGGLYEQYF. CDR3 nucleotide sequence: TGTGCCAGCAGTGAAGACCCAGCGGGGGGGCTCTACGAGCAGTACTTC. Supplemented by reference TRBV2 and TRBJ2-7, the full variable domain reads EPEVTQTPSHQVTQMGQEVILRCVPISNHLYFYWYRQILGQKVEFLVSFYNNEISEKSEIFDDQFSVERPDGSNFTLKIRSTKLEDSAMYFCASSEDPAGGLYEQYFGPGTRLTVT.

This sequence joins TRBV21-1 and TRBJ2-5; TRBD2, the D gene given by the table, was not confirmed from the DNA. TRBV21-1 is labeled a pseudogene. The CDR3 consists of 14 residues. CDR3 nucleotide sequence: TGTGCCAGCAATCTTTGGCGGAACCAAGAGACCCAGTACTTC. This codes for CASNLWRNQETQYF.

The chain carries TRBV6-5 and TRBJ2-1, with 10 bases matching TRBD2. Germline V lookup: CDR1 MNHEY, CDR2 SVGAGI. Germline trimming cut 4 bases from V and 7 bases from J; bases unmatched to any gene: 4. The CDR3 is 14 amino acids. The CDR3 sequence: CASSLSAGGNEQFF. The CDR3 DNA reads as TGTGCCAGCAGTTTATCAGCGGGGGGGAATGAGCAGTTCTTC.

The chain couples TRBV19 to TRBJ1-5, with D unresolved. The CDR3 contains 14 residues. Between the trimmed V and J ends, which lost 4 bases and 1 base, there was a span of 8 bases. Germline V gives CDR1 LNHDA, CDR2 SQIVND (reference sequence). CDR3 residues: CASSRSGSNQPQHF. As DNA, the CDR3 is TGTGCCAGTAGTAGAAGTGGCAGCAATCAGCCCCAGCATTTT.

This chain joins TRBV7-6 and TRBJ2-2; 15 bases align to TRBD2. The CDR3 runs 19 residues. V lost 3 bases and J lost 1; bases outside the gene matches: 6. CDR1 and CDR2 from the germline V gene are SGHVS and FNYEAQ. Here the CDR3 DNA reads TGTGCCAGCAGCTTCCCGGGACTAGCGGGGGGCCAGAACACCGGGGAGCTGTTTTTT. Translation: CASSFPGLAGGQNTGELFF.

This chain joins TRBV10-3 and TRBJ1-2; TRBD1 agrees at 8 bases. The CDR3 covers 16 residues. J gave up 8 bases and V 4 bases, and 15 bases lay outside the gene matches. Germline V CDR1 and CDR2: ENHRY, SYGVKD. The CDR3, as DNA: TGTGCCATCAGTGTATCTCTCGGACAGGGTAGGCGAGGCTACACCTTC. As protein: CAISVSLGQGRRGYTF.

Worth noting for this clone: Distinct nucleotide sequences in the sample also encode this CDR3. J is TRBJ2-3 and V is TRBV7-2; 7 bases map to TRBD2. Per the germline V gene, CDR1 is SGHTA and CDR2 is FQGNSA. V shed 6 bases and J 1 base; nucleotides not matched to a gene: 7. The CDR3 loop spans 15 amino acids. The CDR3 spells CASSPKAGGTDTQYF. In DNA, the CDR3 is TGTGCCAGCAGTCCTAAGGCGGGGGGCACAGATACGCAGTATTTT.

The CDR3 spells CASSQRELETQYF. CDR3 nucleotide sequence: TGTGCCAGCTCACAACGGGAGCTAGAGACCCAGTACTTC. The chain has TRBV18 and TRBJ2-5; weak D call: TRBD2 (6 bases). CDR3 length equals 13 residues. V shed 4 bases and J shed 4 bases, with 10 bases lying between them. The germline V gene has CDR1 KGHSH and CDR2 LQKENI.

The chain has TRBV7-3 and TRBJ2-7, with 7 nucleotides matching TRBD2. CDR1 and CDR2 from the germline V gene are SGHTA and FQGTGA. After removal of 2 bases from V and 6 bases from J, the junction contained 1 base not matched to a gene. The CDR3 covers 12 residues. The CDR3 is CASSLERGEQYF. The CDR3 region has the DNA TGTGCCAGCAGCTTAGAGCGGGGCGAGCAGTACTTC.

The J gene is TRBJ1-1, the V gene TRBV4-1; D call uncertain. The germline V gene encodes CDR1 MGHRA and CDR2 YSYEKL. Trimming left V 0 bases short and J 5 bases short, with 13 bases between. The CDR3 runs to 15 residues. In nucleotides, the CDR3 is TGCGCCAGCAGCCAAGAGGGAGAGGGTTGGACTGAAGCTTTCTTT. Its translation: CASSQEGEGWTEAFF.

The CDR3 loop reads CASSFLAGAKDEQFF. DNA of the CDR3: TGTGCCAGCAGCTTTCTAGCGGGGGCCAAGGATGAGCAGTTCTTC. V and J are TRBV12-1 and TRBJ2-1; the DNA was not compared with TRBD2, the D call given in the table. TRBV12-1 is a documented pseudogene. The length of the CDR3 is 15 residues.

V and J are TRBV10-3 and TRBJ2-3; 8 bases agree with TRBD2. J lost 3 bases, V lost 11 bases, and 10 bases had no gene match. The CDR3 contains 14 residues. The germline gives CDR1 ENHRY, CDR2 SYGVKD. This CDR3 is CASNGGGRTDTQYF. The DNA of the CDR3 is TGTGCCTCAAACGGGGGGGGGCGTACAGATACGCAGTATTTT.

This sequence joins TRBV6-1 and TRBJ1-1; no definite D call. V was cut by 0 bases and J by 3 bases, with 5 bases left in between. The CDR3 has 13 residues. Germline-derived CDR1 and CDR2 are MNHNS and SASEGT. CDR3 sequence reads: CASSEARYTEAFF. For the CDR3, the DNA is TGTGCCAGCAGTGAAGCCAGGTACACTGAAGCTTTCTTT.

This clone showed up just once. The J gene is TRBJ2-1, the V gene TRBV18, with D perhaps TRBD2 (7 bases). V was clipped by 0 bases and J by 9 bases, with 18 bases between them. This CDR3 has 16 residues. Germline CDR1 KGHSH, CDR2 LQKENI. This CDR3 reads CASSPPSRGLFGEQFF. CDR3 sequence (DNA): TGTGCCAGCTCACCACCGAGCAGGGGACTATTCGGTGAGCAGTTCTTC.

The chain employs TRBV7-9 and TRBJ1-1; weak D call: TRBD1 (5 bases). Trimming left V 5 bases short and J 0 bases short, with 19 bases between. Germline loops: CDR1 SEHNR, CDR2 FQNEAQ (reference sequence). The CDR3 is 17 residues long. The CDR3 bases are TGTGCCAGCAGCCCACCTACCGGGGGAGGGATGAACACTGAAGCTTTCTTT. Encoded protein: CASSPPTGGGMNTEAFF.

The chain combines TRBV6-5 with TRBJ2-2; D ambiguous. Germline V gene sequence: CDR1 MNHEY, CDR2 SVGAGI. The CDR3 has 14 amino acids. V lost 6 bases and J lost 3, with 11 bases in between. The CDR3 here is CASSPDSDTGELFF. The CDR3 DNA reads as TGTGCCAGCAGCCCAGATTCTGACACCGGGGAGCTGTTTTTT.

This chain uses TRBV6-5 with TRBJ2-3; TRBD1 agrees at 7 bases. This CDR3 is built from 16 residues. V gave up 0 bases and J gave up 0 bases; unmatched junction bases: 3. The germline V gene has CDR1 MNHEY and CDR2 SVGAGI. The CDR3 coding sequence is TGTGCCAGCAGTTACTCGGGGACAGCTAGCACAGATACGCAGTATTTT. Its protein is CASSYSGTASTDTQYF.

The genes are TRBV4-3 and TRBJ2-1, with 15 bases matching TRBD2. The CDR3 length is 17 residues. Germline V gives CDR1 LGHNA, CDR2 YSLEER. V shed 1 base, J shed 2 bases, and the junction held 0 bases outside the gene matches. CDR3 nucleotide sequence: TGCGCCAGCAGCCAAGGGACTAGCGGGGGGGCCTACAATGAGCAGTTCTTC. Translating gives CASSQGTSGGAYNEQFF.

This clone occurred a few times. This chain links TRBV18 with TRBJ1-4; D not resolved. V lost 5 bases and J lost 0, with 7 bases in between. The CDR3 has 14 residues. CDR1 KGHSH and CDR2 LQKENI come from the germline V gene. This chain's CDR3 is CASSATATNEKLFF. The CDR3 coding sequence is TGTGCCAGCTCAGCCACAGCAACTAATGAAAAACTGTTTTTT.

This clone was recorded only once. This chain connects TRBV10-2 to TRBJ2-3, with D possibly TRBD2 on 6 matching bases. Germline loops: CDR1 WSHSY, CDR2 SAAADI. The CDR3 is 15 amino acids. V was cut by 7 bases and J by 7 bases, with 21 bases left in between. The CDR3 DNA reads TGCGCCAGCACCGAGGAGGGGAGACCTCCTTATACGCAGTATTTT. Protein: CASTEEGRPPYTQYF.

This CDR3 is CASSPSGGDWNIQYF. The CDR3 region has the DNA TGCGCCAGCAGCCCCAGCGGGGGAGATTGGAACATTCAGTACTTC. The chain combines TRBV4-1 with TRBJ2-4; 8 positions match TRBD2. The V gene end was trimmed by 4 bases and the J gene end by 7 bases; junction bases not matched to a gene: 9. This CDR3 spans 15 amino acids. Germline V gene data show CDR1 as MGHRA and CDR2 as YSYEKL.

This chain links TRBV18 with TRBJ2-5, with TRBD1 matching over 7 bases. With V trimmed by 0 bases and J by 5 bases, 9 bases remained unmatched. The CDR3 runs 16 residues. CDR1 and CDR2 from the germline V gene are KGHSH and LQKENI. The CDR3 here is CASSPPQTTGLETQYF. The DNA of the CDR3 is TGTGCCAGCTCACCACCCCAAACGACAGGGTTGGAGACCCAGTACTTC.

This chain links TRBV11-2 with TRBJ2-1; 9 positions match TRBD2. Germline CDR1 is SGHAT and CDR2 is FQNNGV. CDR3 length: 15 amino acids. V trimming: 5 bases; J trimming: 2 bases; junction bases outside the gene matches: 4. The CDR3 protein is CASSARGGAYNEQFF. The DNA of the CDR3 is TGTGCCAGCAGCGCCCGCGGGGGGGCCTACAATGAGCAGTTCTTC.

This rearrangement joins TRBV5-1 to TRBJ2-3; 13 nucleotides line up with TRBD2. The CDR3 is 16 amino acids. Germline lookup yields CDR1 SGHRS and CDR2 YFSETQ. J gave up 3 bases and V 4 bases, and 5 bases lay outside the gene matches. Here the CDR3 reads CASSRRLAGGTDTQYF. The CDR3 nucleotides read TGCGCCAGCAGCCGGAGACTAGCGGGGGGAACAGATACGCAGTATTTT.